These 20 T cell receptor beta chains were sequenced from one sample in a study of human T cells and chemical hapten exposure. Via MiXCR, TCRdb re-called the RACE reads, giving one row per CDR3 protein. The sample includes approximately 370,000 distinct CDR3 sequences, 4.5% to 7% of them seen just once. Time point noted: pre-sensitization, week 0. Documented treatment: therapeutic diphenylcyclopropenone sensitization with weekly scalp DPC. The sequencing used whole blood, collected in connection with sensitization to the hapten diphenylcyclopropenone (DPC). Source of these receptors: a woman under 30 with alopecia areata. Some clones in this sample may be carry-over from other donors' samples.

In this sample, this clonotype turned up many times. CDR3 residues: CASSPFWGESKAFF. The CDR3 bases are TGTGCCAGCAGTCCCTTTTGGGGGGAATCGAAAGCTTTCTTT. The V call is TRBV7-9, the J call TRBJ1-1, with D maybe TRBD1 (5 bases). Trimming cost V 6 bases and J 9 bases, with 20 bases left between them. Germline V gene sequence: CDR1 SEHNR, CDR2 FQNEAQ (reference sequence). This CDR3 is 14 amino acids long.

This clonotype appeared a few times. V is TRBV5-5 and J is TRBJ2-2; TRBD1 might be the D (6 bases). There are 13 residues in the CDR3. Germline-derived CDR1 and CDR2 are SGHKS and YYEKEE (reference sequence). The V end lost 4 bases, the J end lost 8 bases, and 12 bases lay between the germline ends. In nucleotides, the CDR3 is TGTGCCAGCAGCATCGGACAGAAAGGGGAGCTGTTTTTT. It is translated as CASSIGQKGELFF. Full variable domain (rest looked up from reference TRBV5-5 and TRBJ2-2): DAGVTQSPTHLIKTRGQQVTLRCSPISGHKSVSWYQQVLGQGPQFIFQYYEKEERGRGNFPDRFSARQFPNYSSELNVNALLLGDSALYLCASSIGQKGELFFGEGSRLTVL.

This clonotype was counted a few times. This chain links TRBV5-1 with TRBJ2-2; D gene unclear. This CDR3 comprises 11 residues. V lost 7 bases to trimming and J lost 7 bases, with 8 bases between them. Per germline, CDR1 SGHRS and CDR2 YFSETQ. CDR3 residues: CASPVGGELFF. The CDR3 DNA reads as TGCGCCAGCCCCGTCGGCGGGGAGCTGTTTTTT.

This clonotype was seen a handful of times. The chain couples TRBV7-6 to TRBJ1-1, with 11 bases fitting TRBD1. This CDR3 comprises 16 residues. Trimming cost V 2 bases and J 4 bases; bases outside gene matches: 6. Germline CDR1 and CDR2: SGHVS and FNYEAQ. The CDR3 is CASSLPGQGAITEAFF. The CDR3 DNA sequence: TGTGCCAGCAGCTTACCCGGACAGGGGGCGATCACTGAAGCTTTCTTT.

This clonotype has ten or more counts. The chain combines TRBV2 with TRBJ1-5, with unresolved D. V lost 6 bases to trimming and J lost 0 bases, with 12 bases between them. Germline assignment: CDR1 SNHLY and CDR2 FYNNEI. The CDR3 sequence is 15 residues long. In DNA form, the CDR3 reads TGTGCCAGCAGCACCGATAAGGGTAGCAATCAGCCCCAGCATTTT. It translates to CASSTDKGSNQPQHF.

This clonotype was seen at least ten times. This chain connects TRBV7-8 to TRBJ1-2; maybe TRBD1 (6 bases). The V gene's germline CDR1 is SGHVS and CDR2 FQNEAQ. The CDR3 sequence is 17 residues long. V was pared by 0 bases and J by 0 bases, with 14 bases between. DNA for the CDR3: TGTGCCAGCAGCTTAGCGCGTTTAGGGGGATCTAACTATGGCTACACCTTC. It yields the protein CASSLARLGGSNYGYTF.

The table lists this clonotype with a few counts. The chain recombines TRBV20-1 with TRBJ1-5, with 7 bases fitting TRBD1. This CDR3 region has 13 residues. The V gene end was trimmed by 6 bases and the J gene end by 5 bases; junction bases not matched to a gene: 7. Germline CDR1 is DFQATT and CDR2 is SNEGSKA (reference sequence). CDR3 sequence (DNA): TGCAGTGCCCTCTACACAGGGGATCAGCCCCAGCATTTT. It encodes CSALYTGDQPQHF.

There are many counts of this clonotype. For the CDR3, the DNA is TGTGCCAGCACTACAGGGATATACACTGAAGCTTTCTTT. Protein product: CASTTGIYTEAFF. The rearrangement uses TRBV28 and TRBJ1-1; TRBD1 is a possible D gene (6 bases). Germline V CDR1 and CDR2: MDHEN, SYDVKM. This CDR3 spans 13 amino acids. Between the trimmed V and J ends, which lost 7 bases and 3 bases, there was a span of 12 bases.

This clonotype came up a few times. In nucleotides, the CDR3 is TGTGCCAGCCCTAAATCGAGCTCTGGAAACACCATATATTTT. Translated, it gives CASPKSSSGNTIYF. This rearrangement joins TRBV27 to TRBJ1-3; no reliable D call. Germline V gene data show CDR1 as MNHEY and CDR2 as SMNVEV (reference sequence). V lost 8 bases, J lost 0 bases, and 11 bases lay in between. The CDR3 totals 14 residues.

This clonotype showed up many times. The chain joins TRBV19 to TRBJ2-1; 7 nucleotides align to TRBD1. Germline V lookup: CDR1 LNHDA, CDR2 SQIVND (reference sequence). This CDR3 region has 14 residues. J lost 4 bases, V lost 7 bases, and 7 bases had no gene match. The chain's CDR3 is CASKKGATYNEQFF. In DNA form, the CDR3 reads TGTGCCAGTAAGAAGGGGGCCACTTACAATGAGCAGTTCTTC.

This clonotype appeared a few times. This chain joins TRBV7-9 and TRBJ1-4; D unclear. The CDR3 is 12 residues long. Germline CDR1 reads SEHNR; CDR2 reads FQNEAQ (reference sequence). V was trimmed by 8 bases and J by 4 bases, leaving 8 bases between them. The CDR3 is CASAAYNEKLFF. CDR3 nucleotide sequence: TGTGCCAGCGCCGCTTATAATGAAAAACTGTTTTTT.

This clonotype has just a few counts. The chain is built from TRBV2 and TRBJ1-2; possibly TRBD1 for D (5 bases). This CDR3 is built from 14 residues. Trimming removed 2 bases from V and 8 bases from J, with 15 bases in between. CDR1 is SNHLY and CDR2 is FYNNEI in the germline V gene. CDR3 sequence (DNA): TGTGCCAGCAGTGAATCAGTCGGGGGTAGCGGCTACACCTTC. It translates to CASSESVGGSGYTF.

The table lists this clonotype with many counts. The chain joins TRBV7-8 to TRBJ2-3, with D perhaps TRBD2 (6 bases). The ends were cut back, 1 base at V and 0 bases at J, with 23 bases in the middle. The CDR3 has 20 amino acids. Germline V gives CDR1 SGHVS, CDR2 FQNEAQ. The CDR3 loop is CASSLGSSLWGVTSTDTQYF. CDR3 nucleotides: TGTGCCAGCAGCTTAGGTTCATCTCTGTGGGGGGTTACTAGCACAGATACGCAGTATTTT.

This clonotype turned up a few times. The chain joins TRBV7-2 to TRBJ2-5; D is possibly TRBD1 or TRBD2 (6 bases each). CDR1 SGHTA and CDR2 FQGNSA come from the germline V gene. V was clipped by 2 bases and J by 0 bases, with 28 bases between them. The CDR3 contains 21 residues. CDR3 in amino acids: CASSLFLPGAAGTKDQETQYF. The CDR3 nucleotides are TGTGCCAGCAGCTTATTTCTCCCGGGGGCCGCCGGGACAAAGGACCAAGAGACCCAGTACTTC.

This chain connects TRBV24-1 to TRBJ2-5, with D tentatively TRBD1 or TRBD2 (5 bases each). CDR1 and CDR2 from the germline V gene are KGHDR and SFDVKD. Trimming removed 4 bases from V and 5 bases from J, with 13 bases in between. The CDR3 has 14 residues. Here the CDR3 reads CATSERSREETQYF. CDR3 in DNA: TGTGCCACCAGTGAGCGGAGCAGGGAGGAGACCCAGTACTTC.

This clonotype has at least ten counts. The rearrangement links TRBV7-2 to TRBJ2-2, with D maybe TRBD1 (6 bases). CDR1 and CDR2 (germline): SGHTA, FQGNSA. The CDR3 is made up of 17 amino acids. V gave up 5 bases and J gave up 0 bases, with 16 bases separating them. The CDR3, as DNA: TGTGCCAGCAGCCCAAAGGGGACAACCTCGAACACCGGGGAGCTGTTTTTT. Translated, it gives CASSPKGTTSNTGELFF.

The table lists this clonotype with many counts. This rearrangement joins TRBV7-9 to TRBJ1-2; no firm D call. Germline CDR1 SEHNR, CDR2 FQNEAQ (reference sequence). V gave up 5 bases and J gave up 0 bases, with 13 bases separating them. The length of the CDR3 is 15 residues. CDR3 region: CASSPSYHANYGYTF. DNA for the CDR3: TGTGCCAGCAGCCCAAGTTACCATGCTAACTATGGCTACACCTTC. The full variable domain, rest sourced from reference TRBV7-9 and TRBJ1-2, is DTGVSQNPRHKITKRGQNVTFRCDPISEHNRLYWYRQTLGQGPEFLTYFQNEAQLEKSRLLSDRFSAERPKGSFSTLEIQRTEQGDSAMYLCASSPSYHANYGYTFGSGTRLTVV.

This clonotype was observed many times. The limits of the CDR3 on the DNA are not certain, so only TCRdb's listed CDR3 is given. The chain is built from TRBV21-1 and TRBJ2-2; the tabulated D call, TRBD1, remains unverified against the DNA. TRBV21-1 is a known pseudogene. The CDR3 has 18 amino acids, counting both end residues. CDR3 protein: CASSNFGQGAPNTGELFF.

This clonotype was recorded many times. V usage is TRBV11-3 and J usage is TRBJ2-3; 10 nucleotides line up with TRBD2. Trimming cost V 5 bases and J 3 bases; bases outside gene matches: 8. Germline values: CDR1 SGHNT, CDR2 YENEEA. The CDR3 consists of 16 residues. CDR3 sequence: CASSQIAGGLTDTQYF. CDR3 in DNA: TGTGCCAGCAGCCAGATAGCGGGGGGCCTAACAGATACGCAGTATTTT. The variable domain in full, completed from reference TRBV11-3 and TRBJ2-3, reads EAGVVQSPRYKIIEKKQPVAFWCNPISGHNTLYWYLQNLGQGPELLIRYENEEAVDDSQLPKDRFSAERLKGVDSTLKIQPAELGDSAVYLCASSQIAGGLTDTQYFGPGTRLTVL.

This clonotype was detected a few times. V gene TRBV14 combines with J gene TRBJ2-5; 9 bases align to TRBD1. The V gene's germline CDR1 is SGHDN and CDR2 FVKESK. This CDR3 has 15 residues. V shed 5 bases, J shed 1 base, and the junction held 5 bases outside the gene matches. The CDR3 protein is CASSRTGVVQETQYF. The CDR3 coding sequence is TGTGCCAGCAGCAGGACAGGGGTAGTCCAAGAGACCCAGTACTTC.